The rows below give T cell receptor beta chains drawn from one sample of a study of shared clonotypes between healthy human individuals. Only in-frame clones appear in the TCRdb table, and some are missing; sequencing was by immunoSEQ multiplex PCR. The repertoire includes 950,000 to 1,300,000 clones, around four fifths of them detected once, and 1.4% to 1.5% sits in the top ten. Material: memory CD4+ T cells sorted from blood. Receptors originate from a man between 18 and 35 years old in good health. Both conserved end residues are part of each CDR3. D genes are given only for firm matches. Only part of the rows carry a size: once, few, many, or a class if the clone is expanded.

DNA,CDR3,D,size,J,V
TGTGCCAGCAGCTTACAGCGGGGGGCTTACAATGAGCAGTTCTTC,CASSLQRGAYNEQFF,TRBD2,.,TRBJ2-1,TRBV11-1
TGTGCCAGCAGCTTAGGATGGGACAGGGGTAATCAGCCCCAGCATTTT,CASSLGWDRGNQPQHF,TRBD1,many,TRBJ1-5,TRBV7-9
TGTGCCAGCAGCGCCGCTGCGGGACACATAGAGACCCAGTACTTC,CASSAAAGHIETQYF,.,many,TRBJ2-5,TRBV9
TGTGCCAGCAGCTCTAGCGGGCCCCAAGAGACCCAGTACTTC,CASSSSGPQETQYF,TRBD2,.,TRBJ2-5,TRBV7-8
TGTGCCAGCAGCAACGGACAGGGGAGTCAGCCCCAGCATTTT,CASSNGQGSQPQHF,TRBD1,.,TRBJ1-5,TRBV28
TGTGCCAGCAGCGTATCCCAGGGCGGGCAAGAGACCCAGTACTTC,CASSVSQGGQETQYF,.,.,TRBJ2-5,TRBV9
TGTGCCAGCAGCTTGGAAATCTCTGGAAACACCATATATTTT,CASSLEISGNTIYF,.,.,TRBJ1-3,TRBV11-1
TGTGCCAGCAGCCACCGGACAGGGTCCTCCTACGAGCAGTACTTC,CASSHRTGSSYEQYF,TRBD1,.,TRBJ2-7,TRBV7-9
TGTGCCACCAGCAGAGATCGGGCTGAACCAGATACGCAGTATTTT,CATSRDRAEPDTQYF,.,.,TRBJ2-3,TRBV15
TGTGCCAGCAGTCCCCTAGCGGGGACCACAGATACGCAGTATTTT,CASSPLAGTTDTQYF,TRBD2,.,TRBJ2-3,TRBV2
TGCGCCAGCGCGCAGGAGGCAGGGAAAAACTATGGCTACACCTTC,CASAQEAGKNYGYTF,.,.,TRBJ1-2,TRBV5-1
TGTGCCACCAGCAGGGACAGGGCCCGCGAGACCCAGTACTTC,CATSRDRARETQYF,TRBD1,.,TRBJ2-5,TRBV15
TGCAGCGTGTGTGGACTAGCGGGAGGAGGTGGGCAAGAGACCCAGTACTTC,CSVCGLAGGGGQETQYF,TRBD2,many,TRBJ2-5,TRBV29-1
TGTGCCAGCAGCAAATCCCAGGGTCCATGGCCCCCAACTAATGAAAAACTGTTTTTT,CASSKSQGPWPPTNEKLFF,.,.,TRBJ1-4,TRBV21-1
TGCGCCAGCAGCCCCTTGGGATCACTTGATGGCTATGGCTACACCTTC,CASSPLGSLDGYGYTF,.,.,TRBJ1-2,TRBV5-1
TGTGCCATCAGTGGTGTAGCGGGGGGTAGCACAGATACGCAGTATTTT,CAISGVAGGSTDTQYF,TRBD2,.,TRBJ2-3,TRBV10-3
TGTGCCAGTAGTATAGATTGGCCGACCAATAGCAATCAGCCCCAGCATTTT,CASSIDWPTNSNQPQHF,.,few,TRBJ1-5,TRBV19
TGTGCCAGCAGCCCTGGCCCTGAAAAACTGTTTTTT,CASSPGPEKLFF,.,few,TRBJ1-4,TRBV28
TGTGCCAGCAGCTTAGAGGGGACTGGGGCCAACGTCCTGACTTTC,CASSLEGTGANVLTF,.,.,TRBJ2-6,TRBV7-9
TGTGCCAGCAGTCTACAGGGGAACACTGAAGCTTTCTTT,CASSLQGNTEAFF,.,few,TRBJ1-1,TRBV6-5
TGTGCCAGCAGACCGCTTGCTTCTGGGGGGAATAATTCACCCCTCCACTTT,CASRPLASGGNNSPLHF,.,.,TRBJ1-6,TRBV27